The sample holds one count of the clone carrying this T cell receptor beta chain. Antigen: not known. Patients in the study, people with chemo-refractory metastatic non-small-cell lung cancer, received focal radiation plus ipilimumab CTLA-4 blockade. Some clones are missing from TCRdb's copy, which holds only in-frame ones; the method was immunoSEQ multiplex PCR. The top ten clones hold under 5% of a sample with tens of thousands of clones, around 70% of them seen once. The data derive from a study of radiotherapy plus CTLA-4 blockade in lung cancer. Study-level background: There were objective responses in 18% of patients, and around 31% had disease control.

CDR1 and CDR2 from the germline V gene are SNHLY and FYNNEI. The CDR3 has 14 residues. With 2 bases clipped from V and 5 bases from J, the junction kept 3 bases outside the gene matches. Findings and limits, study-wide: TCR clones of tumor origin grew in blood after radiotherapy plus ipilimumab.

The chain combines TRBV2 with TRBJ2-5; 9 nucleotides align to TRBD2. This specimen consisted of peripheral blood, obtained from a patient treated with radiotherapy plus ipilimumab. The TCR sequence derives from a human donor with non-small cell lung cancer whose response to radiotherapy plus ipilimumab could not be evaluated. The CDR3 loop is CASSEKREVETQYF. CDR3 DNA sequence: TGTGCCAGCAGTGAAAAGCGGGAGGTGGAGACCCAGTACTTC. The whole variable domain, remainder taken from reference TRBV2 and TRBJ2-5, is EPEVTQTPSHQVTQMGQEVILRCVPISNHLYFYWYRQILGQKVEFLVSFYNNEISEKSEIFDDQFSVERPDGSNFTLKIRSTKLEDSAMYFCASSEKREVETQYFGPGTRLLVL.